This T cell receptor beta chain was captured in a study of blood T cells in healthy people across ages. Study at large: About one barcoded beta molecule was captured per two T cells (by template switching).

A J-beta primer mix and a sample-barcoded 5' primer were used in a second PCR of roughly 6 to 12 cycles. A template-switch adaptor containing 12 random nucleotides labeled each cDNA molecule. Each CDR3 protein is one row after TCRdb ran MiXCR on the 5' RACE reads. The sample lists 910,000 or so distinct CDR3 sequences; about 53% were seen once. The germline V gene has CDR1 MGHRA and CDR2 YSYEKL. This CDR3 is built from 16 residues. Trimming stripped 0 bases from V and 12 bases from J, with 21 bases between. Sequencing used blood. This clonotype was obtained from an older woman in good health. The chain joins TRBV4-1 to TRBJ2-1; D remains unclear. The CDR3 DNA is TGCGCCAGCAGCCAAGATTTTAGGGCTACACTCACGGGGCAGTTCTTC. Its translation: CASSQDFRATLTGQFF.